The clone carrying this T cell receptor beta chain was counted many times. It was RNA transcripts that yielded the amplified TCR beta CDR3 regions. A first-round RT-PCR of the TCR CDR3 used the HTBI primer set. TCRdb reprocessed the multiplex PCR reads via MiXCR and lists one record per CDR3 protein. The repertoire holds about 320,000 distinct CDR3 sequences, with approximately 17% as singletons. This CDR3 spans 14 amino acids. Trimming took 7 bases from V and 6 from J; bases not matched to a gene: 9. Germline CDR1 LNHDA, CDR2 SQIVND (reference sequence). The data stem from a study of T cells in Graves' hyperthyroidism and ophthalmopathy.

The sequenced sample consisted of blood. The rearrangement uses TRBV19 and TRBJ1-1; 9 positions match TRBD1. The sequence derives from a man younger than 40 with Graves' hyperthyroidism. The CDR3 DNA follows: TGTGCCAGTACAGCTGGACAGGGGAAATCTGAAGCTTTCTTT. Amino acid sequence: CASTAGQGKSEAFF.